A selection of T cell receptor beta chains follows, all from one sample in a study of T cell changes during pregnancy in multiple sclerosis. Generated by immunoSEQ multiplex PCR, the TCRdb table keeps only in-frame clones and is missing some. Altogether tens of thousands of clones are present, about 93% being singletons, with the ten largest covering under 1.3%. The source was peripheral blood, collected in the first trimester of pregnancy. Source of these receptors: a female donor with multiple sclerosis, enrolled in a pregnancy study. The CDR3 runs from the conserved cysteine through the conserved F or W. Each record gives: J gene, D gene, clone size, CDR3 length, V gene, CDR3 protein, CDR3 DNA. A D gene is named only where the DNA matches it firmly. Where a row states a size, it is once, few, many or the class of an expanded clone; other rows omit it.

j_call: TRBJ1-1
d_call: TRBD1
clone_size: NA
cdr3_length: 15
v_call: TRBV4-1
cdr3_aa: CASSQVDREGPEAFF
cdr3_nt: TGCGCCAGCAGCCAGGTGGACAGGGAGGGCCCTGAAGCTTTCTTT

j_call: TRBJ2-7
d_call: TRBD1
clone_size: NA
cdr3_length: 14
v_call: TRBV6-1
cdr3_aa: CASSRDRSSYEQYF
cdr3_nt: TGTGCCAGCAGCAGGGACAGGAGCTCCTACGAGCAGTACTTC

j_call: TRBJ1-2
d_call: TRBD1
clone_size: NA
cdr3_length: 17
v_call: TRBV28
cdr3_aa: CASSLLPGQGSNYGYTF
cdr3_nt: TGTGCCAGCAGCTTACTTCCGGGACAGGGTTCTAACTATGGCTACACCTTC

j_call: TRBJ2-4
d_call: TRBD1
clone_size: NA
cdr3_length: 15
v_call: TRBV19
cdr3_aa: CASSVGTGGKNIQYF
cdr3_nt: TGTGCCAGTAGTGTCGGGACAGGGGGAAAAAACATTCAGTACTTC

j_call: TRBJ1-2
d_call: TRBD1
clone_size: NA
cdr3_length: 17
v_call: TRBV5-6
cdr3_aa: CASSLGQGAATGYGYTF
cdr3_nt: TGTGCCAGCAGCTTGGGACAGGGGGCCGCCACGGGCTATGGCTACACCTTC

j_call: TRBJ1-1
d_call: TRBD1
clone_size: NA
cdr3_length: 15
v_call: TRBV5-1
cdr3_aa: CASSPAGQGWTEAFF
cdr3_nt: TGCGCCAGCAGCCCGGCCGGACAGGGCTGGACTGAAGCTTTCTTT

j_call: TRBJ2-7
d_call: TRBD1
clone_size: NA
cdr3_length: 15
v_call: TRBV7-9
cdr3_aa: CASSSSDTGGDEQYF
cdr3_nt: TGTGCCAGCAGCTCCAGCGACACAGGGGGTGACGAGCAGTACTTC

j_call: TRBJ2-7
d_call: NA
clone_size: NA
cdr3_length: 15
v_call: TRBV7-2
cdr3_aa: CASSLGQGRVYEQYF
cdr3_nt: TGTGCCAGCAGCTTAGGACAGGGGAGGGTTTACGAGCAGTACTTC

j_call: TRBJ1-1
d_call: NA
clone_size: NA
cdr3_length: 14
v_call: TRBV6-1
cdr3_aa: CASSESGGGTEAFF
cdr3_nt: TGTGCCAGCAGTGAATCCGGGGGGGGCACTGAAGCTTTCTTT

j_call: TRBJ2-4
d_call: TRBD2
clone_size: NA
cdr3_length: 16
v_call: TRBV4-1
cdr3_aa: CASSQDSGRARNIQYF
cdr3_nt: TGCGCCAGCAGCCAAGATTCCGGGAGGGCCCGTAACATTCAGTACTTC

j_call: TRBJ1-1
d_call: NA
clone_size: NA
cdr3_length: 13
v_call: TRBV9
cdr3_aa: CASSVAGNTEAFF
cdr3_nt: TGTGCCAGCAGCGTCGCAGGGAACACTGAAGCTTTCTTT

j_call: TRBJ2-3
d_call: NA
clone_size: NA
cdr3_length: 17
v_call: TRBV28
cdr3_aa: CASSSGRKGPIVNTQYF
cdr3_nt: TGTGCCAGCAGTTCGGGCAGGAAGGGGCCGATCGTAAATACGCAGTATTTT

j_call: TRBJ1-2
d_call: NA
clone_size: NA
cdr3_length: 14
v_call: TRBV29-1
cdr3_aa: CSPPILGGAPGYTF
cdr3_nt: TGCAGCCCTCCCATATTGGGGGGGGCGCCGGGCTACACCTTC

j_call: TRBJ2-5
d_call: TRBD1
clone_size: few
cdr3_length: 15
v_call: TRBV7-8
cdr3_aa: CASGDRGRVEETQYF
cdr3_nt: TGTGCCAGCGGGGACAGGGGGCGCGTCGAAGAGACCCAGTACTTC

j_call: TRBJ2-3
d_call: TRBD1
clone_size: NA
cdr3_length: 14
v_call: TRBV28
cdr3_aa: CASSLWGTGRTQYF
cdr3_nt: TGTGCCAGCAGTTTATGGGGGACAGGCCGGACGCAGTATTTT

j_call: TRBJ2-3
d_call: NA
clone_size: NA
cdr3_length: 13
v_call: TRBV9
cdr3_aa: CASSVAMTDTQYF
cdr3_nt: TGTGCCAGCAGCGTAGCTATGACAGATACGCAGTATTTT

j_call: TRBJ2-3
d_call: NA
clone_size: NA
cdr3_length: 16
v_call: TRBV11-3
cdr3_aa: CASSPGGTGFRDTQYF
cdr3_nt: TGTGCCAGCAGCCCGGGAGGGACAGGGTTTCGAGATACGCAGTATTTT

j_call: TRBJ2-4
d_call: NA
clone_size: NA
cdr3_length: 14
v_call: TRBV28
cdr3_aa: CASSLRGGGNIQYF
cdr3_nt: TGTGCCAGCAGTTTGAGAGGTGGGGGGAACATTCAGTACTTC

j_call: TRBJ1-1
d_call: NA
clone_size: NA
cdr3_length: 16
v_call: TRBV5-4
cdr3_aa: CASSPGVKGMNTEAFF
cdr3_nt: TGTGCCAGCAGTCCGGGGGTGAAGGGGATGAACACTGAAGCTTTCTTT

j_call: TRBJ2-1
d_call: NA
clone_size: NA
cdr3_length: 14
v_call: TRBV7-2
cdr3_aa: CASSLAGVGSEQFF
cdr3_nt: TGTGCCAGCAGCTTAGCGGGAGTTGGCAGTGAGCAGTTCTTC

j_call: TRBJ1-5
d_call: TRBD1
clone_size: NA
cdr3_length: 14
v_call: TRBV5-1
cdr3_aa: CASSPGTENQPQHF
cdr3_nt: TGCGCCAGCAGCCCCGGGACAGAAAATCAGCCCCAGCATTTT

j_call: TRBJ1-2
d_call: TRBD1
clone_size: NA
cdr3_length: 14
v_call: TRBV6-1
cdr3_aa: CASRPTGGDYGYTF
cdr3_nt: TGTGCCAGCAGACCCACAGGGGGGGACTATGGCTACACCTTC

j_call: TRBJ2-1
d_call: TRBD2
clone_size: NA
cdr3_length: 14
v_call: TRBV13
cdr3_aa: CASSRSGAWGEQFF
cdr3_nt: TGTGCCAGCAGCCGGAGCGGGGCCTGGGGTGAGCAGTTCTTC

j_call: TRBJ2-5
d_call: TRBD1
clone_size: NA
cdr3_length: 14
v_call: TRBV9
cdr3_aa: CASSPGQGQETQYF
cdr3_nt: TGTGCCAGCAGCCCCGGACAGGGCCAAGAGACCCAGTACTTC

j_call: TRBJ2-7
d_call: TRBD1
clone_size: NA
cdr3_length: 15
v_call: TRBV5-1
cdr3_aa: CASSSTGTGSYEQYF
cdr3_nt: TGCGCCAGCAGCTCCACCGGGACAGGGTCTTACGAGCAGTACTTC

j_call: TRBJ2-2
d_call: TRBD1
clone_size: once
cdr3_length: 15
v_call: TRBV5-1
cdr3_aa: CASSPGQGRAGELFF
cdr3_nt: TGCGCCAGCAGCCCGGGACAGGGGAGGGCCGGGGAGCTGTTTTTT

j_call: TRBJ1-1
d_call: NA
clone_size: NA
cdr3_length: 14
v_call: TRBV18
cdr3_aa: CASSKDRRNTEAFF
cdr3_nt: TGTGCCAGCTCCAAAGACAGAAGGAACACTGAAGCTTTCTTT

j_call: TRBJ2-3
d_call: NA
clone_size: NA
cdr3_length: 13
v_call: TRBV23-1
cdr3_aa: CANSVRSTDTQYF
cdr3_nt: TGCGCCAACTCGGTCAGGAGCACAGATACGCAGTATTTT

j_call: TRBJ2-1
d_call: NA
clone_size: NA
cdr3_length: 14
v_call: TRBV4-1
cdr3_aa: CASSQGPQVNEQFF
cdr3_nt: TGCGCCAGCAGCCAAGGACCACAGGTCAATGAGCAGTTCTTC